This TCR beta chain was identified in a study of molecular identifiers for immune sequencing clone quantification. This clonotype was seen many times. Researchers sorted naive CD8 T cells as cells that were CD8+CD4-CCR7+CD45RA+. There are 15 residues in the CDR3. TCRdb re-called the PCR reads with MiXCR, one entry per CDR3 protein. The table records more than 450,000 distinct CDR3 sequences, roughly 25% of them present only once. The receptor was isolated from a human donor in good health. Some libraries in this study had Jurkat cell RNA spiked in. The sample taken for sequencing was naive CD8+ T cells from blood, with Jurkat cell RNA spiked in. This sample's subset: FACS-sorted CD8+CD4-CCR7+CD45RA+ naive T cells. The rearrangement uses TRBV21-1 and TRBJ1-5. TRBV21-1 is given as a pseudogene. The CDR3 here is CASSKGPEWNQPQHF. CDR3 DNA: TGTGCCAGCAGCAAAGGGCCAGAATGGAATCAGCCCCAGCATTTT.